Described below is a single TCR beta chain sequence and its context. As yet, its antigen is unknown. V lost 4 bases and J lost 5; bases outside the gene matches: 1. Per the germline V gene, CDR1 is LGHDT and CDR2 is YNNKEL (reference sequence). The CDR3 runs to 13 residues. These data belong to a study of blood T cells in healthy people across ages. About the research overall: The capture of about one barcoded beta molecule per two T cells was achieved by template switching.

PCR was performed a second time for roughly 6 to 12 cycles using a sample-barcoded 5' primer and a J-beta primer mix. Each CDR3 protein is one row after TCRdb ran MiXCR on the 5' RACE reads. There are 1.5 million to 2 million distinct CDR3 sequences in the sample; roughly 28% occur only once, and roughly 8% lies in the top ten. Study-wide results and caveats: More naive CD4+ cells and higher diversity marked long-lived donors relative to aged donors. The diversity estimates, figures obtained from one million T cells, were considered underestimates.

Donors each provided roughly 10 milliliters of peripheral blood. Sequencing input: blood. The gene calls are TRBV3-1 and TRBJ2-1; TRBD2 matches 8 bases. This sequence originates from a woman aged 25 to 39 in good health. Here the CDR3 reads CASSRAGDNEQFF. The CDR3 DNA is TGTGCCAGCAGCCGAGCGGGAGACAATGAGCAGTTCTTC.